The entry below gives a single T cell receptor beta chain sequence along with its context. Assay used: immunoSEQ multiplex PCR; TCRdb lists only in-frame clones, some missing. Seen here are about a million clones, about 77% observed once, and the top ten hold nearly 1.5%. This CDR3 is 17 amino acids long. Trimming took 5 bases from V and 2 from J, leaving 19 bases between them. The germline CDR1 and CDR2 sequences are SGHTA and FQGNSA. This sample was included in a study of shared clonotypes between healthy human individuals. This receptor was taken from a man aged 18 to 35 in good health. The gene calls are TRBV7-2 and TRBJ2-1; D may be TRBD2 (6 bases). Sequences were obtained from memory CD4+ T cells sorted from blood. This sample's subset: CD45RA-negative fraction. As DNA, the CDR3 is TGTGCCAGCAGCGCTCGTACCCGGGGGTTGGCCTACAATGAGCAGTTCTTC. Protein product: CASSARTRGLAYNEQFF.